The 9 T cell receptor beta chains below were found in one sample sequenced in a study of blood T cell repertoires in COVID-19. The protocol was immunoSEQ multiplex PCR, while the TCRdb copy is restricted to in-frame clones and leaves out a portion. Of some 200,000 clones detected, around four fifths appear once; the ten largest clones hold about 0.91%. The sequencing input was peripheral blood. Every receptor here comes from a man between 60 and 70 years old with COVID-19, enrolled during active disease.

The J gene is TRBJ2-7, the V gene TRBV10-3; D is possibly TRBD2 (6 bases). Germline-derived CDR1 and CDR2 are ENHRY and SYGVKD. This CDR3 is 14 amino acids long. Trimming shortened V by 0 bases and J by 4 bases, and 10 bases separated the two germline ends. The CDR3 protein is CAISESRGGYEQYF. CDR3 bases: TGTGCCATCAGTGAGTCGAGAGGAGGGTACGAGCAGTACTTC.

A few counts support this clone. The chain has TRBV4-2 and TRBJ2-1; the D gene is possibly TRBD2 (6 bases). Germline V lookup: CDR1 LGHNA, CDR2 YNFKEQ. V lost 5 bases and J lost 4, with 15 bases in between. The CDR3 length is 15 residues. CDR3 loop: CASSKSAGSYNEQFF. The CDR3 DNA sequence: TGTGCCAGCAGCAAGTCCGCGGGATCTTACAATGAGCAGTTCTTC.

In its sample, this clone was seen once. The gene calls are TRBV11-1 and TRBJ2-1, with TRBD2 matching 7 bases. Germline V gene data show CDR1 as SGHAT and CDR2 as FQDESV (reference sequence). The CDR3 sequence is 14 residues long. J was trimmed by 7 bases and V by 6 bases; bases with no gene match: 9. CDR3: CASRSGAPRNEQFF. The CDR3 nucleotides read TGTGCCAGCAGAAGCGGGGCTCCCCGAAATGAGCAGTTCTTC.

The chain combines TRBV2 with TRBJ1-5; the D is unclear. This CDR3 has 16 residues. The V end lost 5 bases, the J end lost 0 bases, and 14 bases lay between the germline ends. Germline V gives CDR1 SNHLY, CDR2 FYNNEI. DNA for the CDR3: TGTGCCAGCAGTTCTATCCTTGGAGTTAGCAATCAGCCCCAGCATTTT. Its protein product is CASSSILGVSNQPQHF.

CDR3 DNA sequence: TGTGCCAGCTCAGCGGCAGCCTACGAGCAGTACTTC. Translation gives CASSAAAYEQYF. The chain couples TRBV18 to TRBJ2-7; D gene unclear. V lost 5 bases to trimming and J lost 2 bases, with 7 bases between them. The CDR3 totals 12 residues. Germline V gene data show CDR1 as KGHSH and CDR2 as LQKENI.

CDR3 residues: CASSETGGRGRGQPQHF. The DNA of the CDR3 is TGTGCCAGCAGTGAAACAGGGGGAAGAGGAAGAGGTCAGCCCCAGCATTTT. The V and J genes are TRBV6-1 and TRBJ1-5; TRBD1 matches at 8 bases. Germline lookup yields CDR1 MNHNS and CDR2 SASEGT. V was pared by 2 bases and J by 6 bases, with 12 bases of the junction left unmatched. The CDR3 consists of 17 residues.

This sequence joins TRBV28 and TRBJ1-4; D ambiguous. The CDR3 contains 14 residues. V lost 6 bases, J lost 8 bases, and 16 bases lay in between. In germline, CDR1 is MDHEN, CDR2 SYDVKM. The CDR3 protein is CASRFRESGEKLFF. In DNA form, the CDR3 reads TGTGCCAGCAGATTCCGGGAGAGCGGGGAAAAACTGTTTTTT.

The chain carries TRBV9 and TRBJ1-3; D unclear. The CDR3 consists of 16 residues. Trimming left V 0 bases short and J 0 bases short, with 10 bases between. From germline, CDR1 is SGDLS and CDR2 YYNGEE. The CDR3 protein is CASSVGIRSSGNTIYF. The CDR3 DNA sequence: TGTGCCAGCAGCGTAGGGATAAGGAGCTCTGGAAACACCATATATTTT.

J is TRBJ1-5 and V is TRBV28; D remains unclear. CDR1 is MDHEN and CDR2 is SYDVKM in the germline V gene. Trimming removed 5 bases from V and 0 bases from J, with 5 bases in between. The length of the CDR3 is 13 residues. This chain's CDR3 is CASSINSNQPQHF. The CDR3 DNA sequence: TGTGCCAGCAGTATAAATAGCAATCAGCCCCAGCATTTT.